This TCR beta chain was sequenced in a study of Ad26.COV2.S vaccination and SARS-CoV-2 variants. Study-level background: Ad26.COV2.S, an intramuscular injection, was given once or twice 56 days apart. Whole-study findings and limits: Vaccine recipients surpassed placebo recipients in spike-specific TCR breadth.

Worth noting for this clone: Antigen unknown.

Sequenced by immunoSEQ multiplex PCR; TCRdb stores in-frame clones only, minus some. Here the sample spans about 400,000 clones, approximately 86% being singletons. Specified treatment: about 20 received Ad26.COV2.S at low or high dose, single or two shots; roughly five received placebo; per-sample allocation not given. Collection of samples fell on day 63 after the first vaccine or placebo injection. The CDR3 is 15 residues long. V lost 1 base, J lost 0 bases, and 8 bases lay in between. Per germline, CDR1 ENHRY and CDR2 SYGVKD. The origin of this receptor is a person between 18 and 65 years old who received the Ad26.COV2.S COVID-19 vaccine or a placebo. The material was peripheral blood, obtained in a trial of Ad26.COV2.S vaccine versus placebo. The chain recombines TRBV10-3 with TRBJ2-3; D is unresolved. DNA of the CDR3: TGTGCCATCAGTGAGTTGGAGCCTAGCACAGATACGCAGTATTTT. Protein product: CAISELEPSTDTQYF.